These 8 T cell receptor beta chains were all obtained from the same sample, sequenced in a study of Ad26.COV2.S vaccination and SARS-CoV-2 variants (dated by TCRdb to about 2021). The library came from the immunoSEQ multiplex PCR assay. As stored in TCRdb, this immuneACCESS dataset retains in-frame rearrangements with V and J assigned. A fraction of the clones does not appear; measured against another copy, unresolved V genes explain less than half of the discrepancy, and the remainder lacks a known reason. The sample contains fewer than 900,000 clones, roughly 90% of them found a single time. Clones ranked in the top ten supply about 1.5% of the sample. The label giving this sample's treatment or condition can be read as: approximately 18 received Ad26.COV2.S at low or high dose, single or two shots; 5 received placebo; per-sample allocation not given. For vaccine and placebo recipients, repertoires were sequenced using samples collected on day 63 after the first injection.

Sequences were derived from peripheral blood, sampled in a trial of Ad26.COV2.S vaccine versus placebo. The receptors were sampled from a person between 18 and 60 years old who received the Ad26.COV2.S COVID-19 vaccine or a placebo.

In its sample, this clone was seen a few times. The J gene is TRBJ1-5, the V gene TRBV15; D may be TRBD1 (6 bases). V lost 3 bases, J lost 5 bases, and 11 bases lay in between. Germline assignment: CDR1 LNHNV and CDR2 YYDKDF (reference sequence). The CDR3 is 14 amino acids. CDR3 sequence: CATSRGDNYQPQHF. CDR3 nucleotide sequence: TGTGCCACCAGCAGGGGGGACAATTATCAGCCCCAGCATTTT.

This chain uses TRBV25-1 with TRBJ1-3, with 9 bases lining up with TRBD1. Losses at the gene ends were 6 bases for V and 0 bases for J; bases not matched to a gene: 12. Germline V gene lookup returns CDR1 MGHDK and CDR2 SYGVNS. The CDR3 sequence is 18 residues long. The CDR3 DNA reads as TGTGCCAGCAGCTTGACAGGGGGGACGGGATTCTCTGGAAACACCATATATTTT. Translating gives CASSLTGGTGFSGNTIYF.

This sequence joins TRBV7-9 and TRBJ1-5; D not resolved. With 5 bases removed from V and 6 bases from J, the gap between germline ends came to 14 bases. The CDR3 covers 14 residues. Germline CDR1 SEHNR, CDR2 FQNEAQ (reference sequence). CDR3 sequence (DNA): TGTGCCAGCAGCCCGTCAGGAGGAGTTCAGCCCCAGCATTTT. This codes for CASSPSGGVQPQHF.

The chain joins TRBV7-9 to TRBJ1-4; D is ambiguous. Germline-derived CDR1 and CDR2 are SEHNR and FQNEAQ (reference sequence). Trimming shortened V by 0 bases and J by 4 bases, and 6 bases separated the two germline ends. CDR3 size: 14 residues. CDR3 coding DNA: TGTGCCAGCAGCTTAGCGGAGCTTAATGAAAAACTGTTTTTT. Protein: CASSLAELNEKLFF.

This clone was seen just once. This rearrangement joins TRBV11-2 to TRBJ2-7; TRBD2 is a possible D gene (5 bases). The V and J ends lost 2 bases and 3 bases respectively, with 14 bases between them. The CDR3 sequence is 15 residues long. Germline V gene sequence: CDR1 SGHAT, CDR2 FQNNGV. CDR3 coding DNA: TGTGCCAGCAGCTTAACGGGGAGTGAGGGCTACGAGCAGTACTTC. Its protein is CASSLTGSEGYEQYF.

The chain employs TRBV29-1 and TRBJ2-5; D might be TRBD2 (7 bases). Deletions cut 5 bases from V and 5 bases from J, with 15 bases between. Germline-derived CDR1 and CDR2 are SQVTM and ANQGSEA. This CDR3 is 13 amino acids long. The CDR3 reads CSVWPGEGETQYF. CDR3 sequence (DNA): TGCAGCGTTTGGCCAGGGGAGGGCGAGACCCAGTACTTC. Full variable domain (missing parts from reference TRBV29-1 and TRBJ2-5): SAVISQKPSRDICQRGTSLTIQCQVDSQVTMMFWYRQQPGQSLTLIATANQGSEATYESGFVIDKFPISRPNLTFSTLTVSNMSPEDSSIYLCSVWPGEGETQYFGPGTRLLVL.

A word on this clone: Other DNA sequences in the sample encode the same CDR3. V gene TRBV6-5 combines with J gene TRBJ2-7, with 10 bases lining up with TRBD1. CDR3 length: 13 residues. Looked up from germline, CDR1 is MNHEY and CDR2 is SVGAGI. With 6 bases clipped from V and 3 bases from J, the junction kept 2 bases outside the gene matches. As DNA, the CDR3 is TGTGCCAGCAGCCGGGACAGGGGCTACGAGCAGTACTTC. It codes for CASSRDRGYEQYF.

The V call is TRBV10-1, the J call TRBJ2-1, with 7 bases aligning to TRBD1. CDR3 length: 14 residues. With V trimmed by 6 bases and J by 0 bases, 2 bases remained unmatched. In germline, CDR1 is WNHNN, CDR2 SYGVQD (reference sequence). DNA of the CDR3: TGCGCCAGCAGCCGGGACAGCTCCTACAATGAGCAGTTCTTC. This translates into CASSRDSSYNEQFF.